The entry below gives a single T cell receptor beta chain sequence along with its context. What it binds is unknown. Researchers amplified the TCR beta CDR3 regions from RNA transcripts. HTBI primers were employed in a first-round RT-PCR of the TCR CDR3. TCRdb reanalysed the multiplex PCR reads using MiXCR and keeps one entry per CDR3 protein. The sample consists of about 210,000 distinct CDR3 sequences, more than 15% of them appearing once. This sample stems from a study of T cells in Graves' hyperthyroidism and ophthalmopathy. The PBMCs were taken from roughly 10 ml of fresh peripheral blood. Findings and limits, study-wide: The model identified upcoming ophthalmopathy a median approximately seven months ahead of onset. Researchers found most expanded thyroid clonotypes above 0.001 in blood as well.

The CDR3 extends over 13 amino acids. Trimming pared 3 bases from V and 6 bases from J, leaving 9 bases between. Per the germline V gene, CDR1 is SGDLS and CDR2 is YYNGEE. This receptor was identified in a man aged 45-60 years with Graves' hyperthyroidism. The sequencing sample was made of blood. J is TRBJ1-4 and V is TRBV9; D is perhaps TRBD1 (5 bases). CDR3 nucleotide sequence: TGTGCCAGCAGCGAGGGAGGGGATGAAAAACTGTTTTTT. It specifies CASSEGGDEKLFF.